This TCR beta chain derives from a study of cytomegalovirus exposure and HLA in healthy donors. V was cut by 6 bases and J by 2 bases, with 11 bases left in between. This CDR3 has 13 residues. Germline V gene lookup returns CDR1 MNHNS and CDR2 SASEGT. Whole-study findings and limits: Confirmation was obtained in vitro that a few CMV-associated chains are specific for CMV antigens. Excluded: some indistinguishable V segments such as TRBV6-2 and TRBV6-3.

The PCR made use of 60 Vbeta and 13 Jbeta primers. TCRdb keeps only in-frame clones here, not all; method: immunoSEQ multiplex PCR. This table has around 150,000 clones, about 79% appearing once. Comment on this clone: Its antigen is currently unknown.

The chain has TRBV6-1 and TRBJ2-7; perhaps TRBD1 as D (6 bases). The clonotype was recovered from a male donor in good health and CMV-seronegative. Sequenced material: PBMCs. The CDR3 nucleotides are TGTGCCAGCAGGGCCAGACAGGCCTACGAGCAGTACTTC. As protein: CASRARQAYEQYF.